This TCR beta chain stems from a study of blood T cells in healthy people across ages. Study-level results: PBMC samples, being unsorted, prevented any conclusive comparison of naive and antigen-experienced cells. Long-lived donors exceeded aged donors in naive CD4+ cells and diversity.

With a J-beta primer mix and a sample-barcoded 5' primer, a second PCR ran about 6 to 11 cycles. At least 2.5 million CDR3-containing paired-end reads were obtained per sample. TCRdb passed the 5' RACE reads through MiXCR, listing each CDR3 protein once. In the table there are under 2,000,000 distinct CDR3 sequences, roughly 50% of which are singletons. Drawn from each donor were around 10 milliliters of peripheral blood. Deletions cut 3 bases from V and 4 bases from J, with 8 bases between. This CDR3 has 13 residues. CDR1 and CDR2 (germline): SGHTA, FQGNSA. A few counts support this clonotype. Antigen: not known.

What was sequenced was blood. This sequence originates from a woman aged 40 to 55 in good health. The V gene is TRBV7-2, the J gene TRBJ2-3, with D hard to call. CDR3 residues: CASSFGVPDTQYF. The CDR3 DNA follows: TGTGCCAGCAGCTTTGGGGTCCCAGATACGCAGTATTTT.